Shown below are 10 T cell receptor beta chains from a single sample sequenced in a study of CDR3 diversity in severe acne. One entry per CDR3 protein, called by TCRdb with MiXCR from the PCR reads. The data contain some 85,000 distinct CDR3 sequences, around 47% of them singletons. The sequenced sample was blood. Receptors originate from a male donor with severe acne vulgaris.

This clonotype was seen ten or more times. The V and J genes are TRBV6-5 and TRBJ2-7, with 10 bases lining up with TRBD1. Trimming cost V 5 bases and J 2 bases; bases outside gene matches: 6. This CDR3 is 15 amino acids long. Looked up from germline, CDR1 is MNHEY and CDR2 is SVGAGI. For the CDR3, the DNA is TGTGCCAGCAGTAGCGTGGGACAGGGGACCTACGAGCAGTACTTC. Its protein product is CASSSVGQGTYEQYF.

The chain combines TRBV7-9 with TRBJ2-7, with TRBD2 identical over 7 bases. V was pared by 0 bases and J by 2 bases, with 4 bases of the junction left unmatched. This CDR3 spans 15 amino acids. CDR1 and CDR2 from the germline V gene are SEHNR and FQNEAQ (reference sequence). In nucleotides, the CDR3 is TGTGCCAGCAGCTTAGCGGCTAGCGGTACCTACGAGCAGTACTTC. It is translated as CASSLAASGTYEQYF. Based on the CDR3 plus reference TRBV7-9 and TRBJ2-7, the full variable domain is DTGVSQNPRHKITKRGQNVTFRCDPISEHNRLYWYRQTLGQGPEFLTYFQNEAQLEKSRLLSDRFSAERPKGSFSTLEIQRTEQGDSAMYLCASSLAASGTYEQYFGPGTRLTVT.

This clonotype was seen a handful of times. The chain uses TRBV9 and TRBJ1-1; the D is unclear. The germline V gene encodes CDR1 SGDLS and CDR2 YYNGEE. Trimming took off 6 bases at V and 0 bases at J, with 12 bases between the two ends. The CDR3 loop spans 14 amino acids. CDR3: CASTRGLMNTEAFF. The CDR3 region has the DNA TGTGCCAGCACCCGAGGGTTGATGAACACTGAAGCTTTCTTT.

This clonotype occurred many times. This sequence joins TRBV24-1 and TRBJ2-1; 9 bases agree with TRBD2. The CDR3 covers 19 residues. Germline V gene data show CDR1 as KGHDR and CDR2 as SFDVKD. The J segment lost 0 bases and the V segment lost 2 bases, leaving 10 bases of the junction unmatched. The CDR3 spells CATSDSGLAGLGSYNEQFF. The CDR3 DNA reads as TGTGCCACCAGTGATTCGGGGCTAGCGGGGCTCGGCTCCTACAATGAGCAGTTCTTC.

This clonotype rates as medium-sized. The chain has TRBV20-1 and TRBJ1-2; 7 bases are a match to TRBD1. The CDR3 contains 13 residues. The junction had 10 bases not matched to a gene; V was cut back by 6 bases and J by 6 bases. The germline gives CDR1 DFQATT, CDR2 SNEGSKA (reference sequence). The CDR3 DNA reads TGCAGTGCGCCGACAGGGCCCTACGATGGCTACACCTTC. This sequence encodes CSAPTGPYDGYTF.

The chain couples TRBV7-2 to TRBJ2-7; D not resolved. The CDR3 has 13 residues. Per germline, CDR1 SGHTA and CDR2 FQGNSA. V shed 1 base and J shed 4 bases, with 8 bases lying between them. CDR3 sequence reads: CASSLGSVYEQYF. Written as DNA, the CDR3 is TGTGCCAGCAGCTTAGGGTCTGTGTACGAGCAGTACTTC.

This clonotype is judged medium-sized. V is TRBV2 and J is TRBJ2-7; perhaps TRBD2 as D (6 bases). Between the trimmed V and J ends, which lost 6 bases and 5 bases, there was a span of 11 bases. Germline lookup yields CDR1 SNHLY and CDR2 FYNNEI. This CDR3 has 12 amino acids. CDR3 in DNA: TGTGCCAGCAGGGTCGGCGGGGACGAGCAGTACTTC. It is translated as CASRVGGDEQYF.

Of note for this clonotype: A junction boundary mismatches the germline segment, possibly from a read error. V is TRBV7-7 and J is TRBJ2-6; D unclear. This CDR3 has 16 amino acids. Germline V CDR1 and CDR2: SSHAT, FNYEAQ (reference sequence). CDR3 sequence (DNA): TGTGCTAGCAGCTTAGCTGACGACTCTGGGGCCAACGTCCTGACTTTC. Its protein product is CASSLADDSGANVLTF.

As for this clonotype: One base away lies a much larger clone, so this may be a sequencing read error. DNA of the CDR3: TGTGCCAGCAGCTTCGAGGGGCACCCCAACAATGAGCAGTTCTTC. Amino acids: CASSFEGHPNNEQFF. The chain recombines TRBV7-3 with TRBJ2-1, with D perhaps assigned TRBD1 or TRBD2 (5 bases each). V was cut by 3 bases and J by 5 bases, with 14 bases left in between. The CDR3 spans 15 residues. Germline V lookup: CDR1 SGHTA, CDR2 FQGTGA.

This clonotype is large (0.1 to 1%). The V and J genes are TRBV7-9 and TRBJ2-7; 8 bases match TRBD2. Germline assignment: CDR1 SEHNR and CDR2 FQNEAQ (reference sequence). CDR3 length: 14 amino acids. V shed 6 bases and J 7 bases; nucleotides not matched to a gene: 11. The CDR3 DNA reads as TGTGCCAGCAGTCCGGGACTAGGCCTTCTAGAGCAGTACTTC. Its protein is CASSPGLGLLEQYF.